These 29 T cell receptor beta chains originate from one sample sequenced in a study of technical replicates of blood from a handful of donors (dated by TCRdb to 2016 to 2017). Library preparation was by the immunoSEQ multiplex PCR assay. The immuneACCESS repertoire file appears here via TCRdb, limited to in-frame rearrangements. These files lack a portion of the clones; in checked studies, under half of the deficit traces to unresolved V genes, and the cause of the others is not known. This sample lists under 45,000 clones; around 96% were detected once. Less than 0.45% of the sample rests with the top ten. Input material: T cells isolated from PBMCs. The source of these receptors is a human donor in good health.

The rearrangement links TRBV12-5 to TRBJ2-7; 8 nucleotides align to TRBD2. The length of the CDR3 is 14 residues. The V gene's germline CDR1 is LGHNT and CDR2 FRNRAP. V lost 5 bases to trimming and J lost 4 bases; unmatched junction nucleotides: 7. For the CDR3, the DNA is TGTGCTAGTGGTCCCCGCGGGGGGATTTACGAGCAGTACTTC. Its protein is CASGPRGGIYEQYF. Looking up the rest from reference TRBV12-5 and TRBJ2-7 gives the full variable domain: DARVTQTPRHKVTEMGQEVTMRCQPILGHNTVFWYRQTMMQGLELLAYFRNRAPLDDSGMPKDRFSAEMPDATLATLKIQPSEPRDSAVYFCASGPRGGIYEQYFGPGTRLTVT.

The chain recombines TRBV19 with TRBJ1-4; D is unclear. V shed 5 bases and J shed 3 bases, with 16 bases lying between them. The CDR3 runs 16 residues. Germline CDR1 and CDR2: LNHDA and SQIVND (reference sequence). As DNA, the CDR3 is TGTGCCAGTAGTGTATGGGGAGTTTCTCCTAATGAAAAACTGTTTTTT. This codes for CASSVWGVSPNEKLFF.

The chain carries TRBV6-5 and TRBJ1-2, with TRBD1 matching 7 bases. Germline CDR1 and CDR2: MNHEY and SVGAGI. Trimming cost V 6 bases and J 0 bases; bases outside gene matches: 7. This CDR3 spans 15 amino acids. CDR3 coding DNA: TGTGCCAGCAGGACAGGGCACTTATCTAACTATGGCTACACCTTC. It codes for CASRTGHLSNYGYTF.

The table lists this clone with a count of one. V usage is TRBV7-3 and J usage is TRBJ2-7, with TRBD2 as a possible D gene (5 bases). CDR3 length equals 16 residues. Trimming stripped 2 bases from V and 1 base from J, with 15 bases between. Germline CDR1 SGHTA, CDR2 FQGTGA. CDR3 amino acids: CASSLGPASMSYEQYF. In DNA form, the CDR3 reads TGTGCCAGCAGCTTAGGGCCGGCTAGCATGTCCTACGAGCAGTACTTC.

J is TRBJ1-3 and V is TRBV2; possible D gene TRBD1, 5 bases. The germline gives CDR1 SNHLY, CDR2 FYNNEI. The CDR3 runs to 15 residues. V shed 6 bases and J shed 2 bases, with 14 bases lying between them. The CDR3 sequence: CASRGQGTTGNTIYF. The CDR3, as DNA: TGTGCCAGCAGGGGTCAGGGAACCACTGGAAACACCATATATTTT.

The gene calls are TRBV7-2 and TRBJ2-3, with D possibly TRBD2 on 6 matching bases. V was clipped by 5 bases and J by 3 bases, with 15 bases between them. Germline V gene data show CDR1 as SGHTA and CDR2 as FQGNSA. The CDR3 length is 15 residues. The CDR3 nucleotides are TGTGCCAGCAGCCGAGCGGGCTTAGGTACAGATACGCAGTATTTT. Its protein product is CASSRAGLGTDTQYF. The whole variable domain, remainder taken from reference TRBV7-2 and TRBJ2-3, is GAGVSQSPSNKVTEKGKDVELRCDPISGHTALYWYRQSLGQGLEFLIYFQGNSAPDKSGLPSDRFSAERTGGSVSTLTIQRTQQEDSAVYLCASSRAGLGTDTQYFGPGTRLTVL.

This sequence joins TRBV6-5 and TRBJ1-4; D gene unclear. V lost 6 bases and J lost 0, with 11 bases in between. The length of the CDR3 is 15 residues. The germline V gene encodes CDR1 MNHEY and CDR2 SVGAGI. The CDR3 region is CASSSSFATNEKLFF. CDR3 DNA sequence: TGTGCCAGCAGCTCCTCGTTCGCAACTAATGAAAAACTGTTTTTT.

The chain carries TRBV27 and TRBJ1-2; 9 bases match TRBD1. Germline CDR1 MNHEY, CDR2 SMNVEV (reference sequence). CDR3 size: 13 residues. Trimming at V came to 6 bases and at J to 8 bases, leaving 7 bases not matched to a gene. CDR3 sequence: CASSLDRGKGYTF. In nucleotides, the CDR3 is TGTGCCAGCAGCCTGGACAGGGGAAAAGGCTACACCTTC.

This CDR3 is CASSRTGWKNGGELFF. DNA for the CDR3: TGTGCCAGCAGTCGAACAGGGTGGAAGAATGGCGGGGAGCTGTTTTTT. This chain uses TRBV6-6 with TRBJ2-2; D may be TRBD1 (6 bases). CDR3 size: 16 residues. Germline-derived CDR1 and CDR2 are MNHNY and SVGAGI (reference sequence). V lost 5 bases, J lost 7 bases, and 20 bases lay in between.

This chain connects TRBV11-3 to TRBJ2-1; the match to TRBD2 covers 9 bases. Germline CDR1 SGHNT, CDR2 YENEEA. After removal of 0 bases from V and 7 bases from J, the junction contained 13 bases not matched to a gene. The CDR3 runs 18 residues. The DNA of the CDR3 is TGTGCCAGCAGCTTAGATTATTTGTGGCGGGAGGGTAGTAATGAGCAGTTCTTC. It yields the protein CASSLDYLWREGSNEQFF.

This clone was recorded once. This sequence joins TRBV29-1 and TRBJ1-5; TRBD1 might be the D (5 bases). CDR1 SQVTM and CDR2 ANQGSEA come from the germline V gene. The ends were cut back, 4 bases at V and 6 bases at J, with 10 bases in the middle. This CDR3 region has 12 residues. The CDR3 sequence: CSVGAGGQPQHF. For the CDR3, the DNA is TGCAGCGTTGGAGCCGGGGGTCAGCCCCAGCATTTT.

The V gene is TRBV5-6, the J gene TRBJ2-2; D may be TRBD2 (5 bases). Germline V gene data show CDR1 as SGHDT and CDR2 as YYEEEE. The CDR3 spans 16 residues. Trimming pared 2 bases from V and 0 bases from J, leaving 11 bases between. The CDR3: CASSFSRDSNTGELFF. CDR3 sequence (DNA): TGTGCCAGCAGCTTTTCGAGGGATTCGAACACCGGGGAGCTGTTTTTT.

The chain couples TRBV4-3 to TRBJ1-2, with D possibly being TRBD1 (6 bases). CDR3 length equals 15 residues. Germline V gene sequence: CDR1 LGHNA, CDR2 YSLEER. Trimming removed 0 bases at V and 2 bases at J, with 10 bases between. The CDR3 DNA follows: TGCGCCAGCAGCCAAGATTTCACAGGGAACTATGGCTACACCTTC. Translating gives CASSQDFTGNYGYTF.

The chain links TRBV7-2 to TRBJ2-2, with 8 bases aligning to TRBD2. V lost 1 base, J lost 2 bases, and 3 bases stayed unmatched. Germline V CDR1 and CDR2: SGHTA, FQGNSA. The CDR3 has 16 amino acids. The CDR3 reads CASSLDSGVNTGELFF. In DNA, the CDR3 is TGTGCCAGCAGCTTAGATAGCGGGGTAAACACCGGGGAGCTGTTTTTT.

The chain employs TRBV11-3 and TRBJ2-2; 8 bases fit TRBD1. V gave up 6 bases and J gave up 6 bases; unmatched junction bases: 9. The CDR3 contains 15 residues. Germline values: CDR1 SGHNT, CDR2 YENEEA. In nucleotides, the CDR3 is TGTGCCAGCAGTAGCAGACAGGGGATTCCCGGGGAGCTGTTTTTT. This codes for CASSSRQGIPGELFF.

The chain couples TRBV7-3 to TRBJ1-1, with D possibly TRBD1 on 5 matching bases. Germline values: CDR1 SGHTA, CDR2 FQGTGA. V lost 6 bases and J lost 4, with 12 bases in between. The CDR3 is made up of 13 amino acids. The CDR3 is CASSVRVTTEAFF. As DNA, the CDR3 is TGTGCCAGCAGTGTCAGGGTAACCACTGAAGCTTTCTTT. Full variable domain (remainder filled in from reference TRBV7-3 and TRBJ1-1): GAGVSQTPSNKVTEKGKYVELRCDPISGHTALYWYRQSLGQGPEFLIYFQGTGAADDSGLPNDRFFAVRPEGSVSTLKIQRTERGDSAVYLCASSVRVTTEAFFGQGTRLTVV.

The chain joins TRBV6-1 to TRBJ2-5; D remains unclear. V was cut by 1 base and J by 2 bases, with 8 bases left in between. The CDR3 is made up of 14 amino acids. Germline CDR1 reads MNHNS; CDR2 reads SASEGT. The CDR3 loop is CASSEVVEQETQYF. CDR3 bases: TGTGCCAGCAGTGAAGTGGTGGAGCAAGAGACCCAGTACTTC.

This CDR3 reads CASSLGPTGDEQYF. In DNA, the CDR3 is TGTGCCAGCAGCTTGGGGCCCACGGGGGACGAGCAGTACTTC. The gene calls are TRBV5-4 and TRBJ2-7; possible D gene TRBD2, 6 bases. From germline, CDR1 is SGHNT and CDR2 YYREEE (reference sequence). Trimming removed 0 bases from V and 5 bases from J, with 12 bases in between. The CDR3 is 14 amino acids.

The chain combines TRBV4-3 with TRBJ1-1; D uncertain. The V gene lost 3 bases and the J gene lost 1 base, with 6 bases spanning the gap. Germline CDR1 is LGHNA and CDR2 is YSLEER. CDR3 length: 13 residues. CDR3 DNA: TGCGCCAGCAGCCAGAACAGGAACACTGAAGCTTTCTTT. Translating gives CASSQNRNTEAFF.

This clone was picked up one time. The chain combines TRBV28 with TRBJ1-2; maybe TRBD1 (5 bases). Looked up from germline, CDR1 is MDHEN and CDR2 is SYDVKM. With 10 bases removed from V and 8 bases from J, the gap between germline ends came to 17 bases. This CDR3 contains 12 residues. CDR3 in amino acids: CATGEGLSGYTF. The DNA for the CDR3 is TGTGCCACCGGGGAGGGGTTGTCCGGCTACACCTTC.

This rearrangement joins TRBV30 to TRBJ2-1, with D possibly being TRBD1 (5 bases). This CDR3 contains 14 residues. The V end was cut by 3 bases, the J end by 7 bases, with 16 bases between. CDR1 and CDR2 (germline): GTSNPN, SVGIG (reference sequence). The CDR3 loop is CAWRARDGLNEQFF. CDR3 in DNA: TGTGCCTGGAGAGCCAGGGATGGTTTGAATGAGCAGTTCTTC.

V usage is TRBV6-6 and J usage is TRBJ2-5; TRBD2 matches at 11 bases. The CDR3 length is 15 residues. V trimming: 5 bases; J trimming: 2 bases; junction bases outside the gene matches: 4. Germline loops: CDR1 MNHNY, CDR2 SVGAGI (reference sequence). Here the CDR3 DNA reads TGTGCCAGCAGTCCGGGACTAGCGGTGCAAGAGACCCAGTACTTC. Protein sequence: CASSPGLAVQETQYF.

This sequence joins TRBV5-1 and TRBJ1-4; 9 bases are shared with TRBD1. The J segment lost 11 bases and the V segment lost 4 bases, leaving 9 bases of the junction unmatched. This CDR3 spans 14 amino acids. The germline CDR1 and CDR2 sequences are SGHRS and YFSETQ. CDR3 nucleotide sequence: TGCGCCAGCAGCGCCGGGGGACAGGGTGCCAAACTGTTTTTT. It codes for CASSAGGQGAKLFF. Filled out from reference TRBV5-1 and TRBJ1-4, the complete variable domain reads KAGVTQTPRYLIKTRGQQVTLSCSPISGHRSVSWYQQTPGQGLQFLFEYFSETQRNKGNFPGRFSGRQFSNSRSEMNVSTLELGDSALYLCASSAGGQGAKLFFGSGTQLSVL.

This chain uses TRBV12-2 with TRBJ2-4; TRBD1 is taken as the D call from the table, unchecked against the DNA. TRBV12-2 counts as a pseudogene. The CDR3 consists of 15 residues. The CDR3 nucleotides are TGTGCAAGTCGCTTAGGAGGGGGACAGGTCTATATTCAGTACTTC. It translates to CASRLGGGQVYIQYF.

V gene TRBV6-5 combines with J gene TRBJ1-1; no clear D gene. CDR1 is MNHEY, CDR2 SVGAGI, per germline. V was trimmed by 7 bases and J by 4 bases, leaving 13 bases between them. This CDR3 has 13 residues. DNA for the CDR3: TGTGCCAGCACCCAAAGAAGTAGCACTGAAGCTTTCTTT. Encoded protein: CASTQRSSTEAFF.

The CDR3 reads CASSTQGANTEAFF. As DNA, the CDR3 is TGTGCCAGCAGCACACAGGGGGCGAACACTGAAGCTTTCTTT. The chain has TRBV7-2 and TRBJ1-1; 9 nucleotides match TRBD1. Germline assignment: CDR1 SGHTA and CDR2 FQGNSA. The CDR3 loop spans 14 amino acids. V shed 5 bases, J shed 1 base, and the junction held 2 bases outside the gene matches.

This sequence joins TRBV6-5 and TRBJ2-1, with 7 positions matching TRBD1. The V and J ends lost 7 bases and 6 bases, in that order; junction bases with no gene match: 0. Germline CDR1 reads MNHEY; CDR2 reads SVGAGI. The CDR3 runs 11 residues. CDR3: CASNRGNEQFF. The CDR3 nucleotides are TGTGCCAGCAACAGGGGCAATGAGCAGTTCTTC.

This clone was detected only once. V gene TRBV4-2 combines with J gene TRBJ2-7, with 11 bases that match TRBD2. This CDR3 is built from 16 residues. CDR1 and CDR2 (germline): LGHNA, YNFKEQ. V lost 3 bases and J lost 8; bases outside the gene matches: 12. CDR3 residues: CASSHNSGRDRYQQYF. For the CDR3, the DNA is TGTGCCAGCAGCCATAATAGCGGGAGGGATAGATACCAGCAGTACTTC.

This rearrangement joins TRBV5-4 to TRBJ1-4; no firm D call. Per germline, CDR1 SGHNT and CDR2 YYREEE (reference sequence). The CDR3 covers 15 residues. Trimming left V 4 bases short and J 0 bases short, with 10 bases between. The CDR3 protein is CASSPSLATNEKLFF. In DNA form, the CDR3 reads TGTGCCAGCAGCCCCTCACTAGCAACTAATGAAAAACTGTTTTTT.